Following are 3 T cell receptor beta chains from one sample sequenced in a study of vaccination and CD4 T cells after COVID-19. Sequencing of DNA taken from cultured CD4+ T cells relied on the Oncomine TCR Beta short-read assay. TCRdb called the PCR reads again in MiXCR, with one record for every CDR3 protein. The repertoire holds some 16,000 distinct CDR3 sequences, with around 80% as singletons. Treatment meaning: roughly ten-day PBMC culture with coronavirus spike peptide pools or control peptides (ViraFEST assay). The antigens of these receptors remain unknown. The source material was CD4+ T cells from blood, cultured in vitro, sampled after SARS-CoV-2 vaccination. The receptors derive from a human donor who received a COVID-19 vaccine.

In nucleotides, the CDR3 is TGTGCCAGCAGTGAAAACGTTGGGGGGGTGGGGTCAGGGGCCAACGTCCTGACTTTC. This encodes CASSENVGGVGSGANVLTF. The chain links TRBV6-1 to TRBJ2-6; 7 bases match TRBD2. This CDR3 spans 19 amino acids. Germline V gene sequence: CDR1 MNHNS, CDR2 SASEGT. The trim removed 2 bases at V and 4 bases at J, leaving 14 bases unmatched.

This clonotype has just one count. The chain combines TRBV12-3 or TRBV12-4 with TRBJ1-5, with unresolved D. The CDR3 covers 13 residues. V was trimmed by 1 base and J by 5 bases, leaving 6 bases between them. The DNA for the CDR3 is TGTGCCAGCAGTTTAGGTGGGTATCAGCCCCAGCATTTT. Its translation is CASSLGGYQPQHF.

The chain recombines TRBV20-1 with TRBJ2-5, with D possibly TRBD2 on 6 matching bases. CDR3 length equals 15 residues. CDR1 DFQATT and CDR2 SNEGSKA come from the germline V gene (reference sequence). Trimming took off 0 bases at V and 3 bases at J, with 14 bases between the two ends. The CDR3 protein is CSARDGGDDEETQYF. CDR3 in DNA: TGCAGTGCTAGAGATGGCGGGGATGACGAAGAGACCCAGTACTTC.